Listed here is a single T cell receptor beta chain. This record belongs to a study of blood T cell repertoires in COVID-19. The overall study: Some COVID-19 samples were acute and others convalescent; all came from the United States, Italy and Spain. PBMCs, B-cell-depleted T cells, or T cells provided the cDNA or gDNA that made up the material.

This CDR3 region has 16 residues. V lost 4 bases, J lost 5 bases, and 19 bases lay in between. Germline-derived CDR1 and CDR2 are SGHNT and YYREEE (reference sequence). In the authors' methods: Estimates of nucleated cell counts were drawn from the amplification of reference gene primers. TCRdb's table, derived via immunoSEQ multiplex PCR, lists solely in-frame clones and lacks some. The V and J calls and clone size are taken from that table; D and trimming were inferred from the DNA. The table has roughly 98,000 clones, over 80% seen once; the top ten hold about 11%. The chain recombines TRBV5-4 with TRBJ2-1; tentative D call: TRBD2 (7 bases). Input material: peripheral blood. This sequence originates from a woman aged 70-85 years with active or convalescent COVID-19. The CDR3 sequence: CASSQTGGALHNEQFF. The DNA of the CDR3 is TGTGCCAGCAGCCAGACTGGGGGGGCCTTACACAATGAGCAGTTCTTC.